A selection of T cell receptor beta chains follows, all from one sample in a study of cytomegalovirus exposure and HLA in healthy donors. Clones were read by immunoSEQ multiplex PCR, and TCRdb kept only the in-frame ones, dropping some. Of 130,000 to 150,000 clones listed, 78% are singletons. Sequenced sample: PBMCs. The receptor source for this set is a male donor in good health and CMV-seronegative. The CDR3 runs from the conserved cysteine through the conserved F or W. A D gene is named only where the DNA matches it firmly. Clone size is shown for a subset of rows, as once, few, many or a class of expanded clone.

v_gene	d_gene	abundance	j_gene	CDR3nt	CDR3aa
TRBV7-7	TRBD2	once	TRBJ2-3	TGTGCTAGCAGCCCCGGACTAGCGGACGGTTTCACAGATACGCAGTATTTT	CASSPGLADGFTDTQYF
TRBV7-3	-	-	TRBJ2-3	TGTGCCAGCAGCTTAAACTCTGCGAGAGATACGCAGTATTTT	CASSLNSARDTQYF
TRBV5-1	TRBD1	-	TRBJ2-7	TGCGCCAGCGGCCAATGGGCCGGGACAGACTACGAGCAGTACTTC	CASGQWAGTDYEQYF
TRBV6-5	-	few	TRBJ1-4	TGTGCCAGCAGTTACCATCCAGGAAATGAAAAACTGTTTTTT	CASSYHPGNEKLFF
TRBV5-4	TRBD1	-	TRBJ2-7	TGTGCCAGCAGCCCCGACAGGGGTGGGTCCTACGAGCAGTACTTC	CASSPDRGGSYEQYF
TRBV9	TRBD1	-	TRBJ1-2	TGTGCCAGCAGCGGACTACAGGGGGCGCGGGGCTATGGCTACACCTTC	CASSGLQGARGYGYTF
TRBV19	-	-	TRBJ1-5	TGTGCCAGTAGTATAATCGGCGGGGACTCGCCGAATCAGCCCCAGCATTTT	CASSIIGGDSPNQPQHF
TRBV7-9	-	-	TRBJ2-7	TGTGCCAGCAGCTTAGTGACCGGGGGTCTTACCTACGAGCAGTACTTC	CASSLVTGGLTYEQYF
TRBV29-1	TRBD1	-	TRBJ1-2	TGCAGCGTTGGTGAAGGGACAGGGATCCATGGCTACACCTTC	CSVGEGTGIHGYTF
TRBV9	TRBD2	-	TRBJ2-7	TGTGCCAGCAGCGTAGGTTCGGGAGGGCCTCGGTACGAGCAGTACTTC	CASSVGSGGPRYEQYF
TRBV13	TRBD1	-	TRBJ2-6	TGTGCCAGCAGCTTCGGGACAGGCCTCTCTGGGGCCAACGTCCTGACTTTC	CASSFGTGLSGANVLTF
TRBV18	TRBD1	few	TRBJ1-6	TGTGCCAGCTCACCCGGGACAGCAGGTTCACCCCTCCACTTT	CASSPGTAGSPLHF
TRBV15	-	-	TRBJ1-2	TGTGCCACCGGAGATTATGGCTACACCTTC	CATGDYGYTF
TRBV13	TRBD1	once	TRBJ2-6	TGTGCCAGCCGCTTCGGGACAGGCCTCTCTGGGGCCAACGTCCTGACTTTC	CASRFGTGLSGANVLTF
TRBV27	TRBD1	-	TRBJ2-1	TGTGCCAGCAGTTTATACGCGACAGGGCTTGACTACAATGAGCAGTTCTTC	CASSLYATGLDYNEQFF
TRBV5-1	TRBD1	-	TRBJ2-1	TGCGCCAGCAGCCCCGGACAGGCCAATGAGCAGTTCTTC	CASSPGQANEQFF
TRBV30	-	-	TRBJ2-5	TGTGCCTGGAGTGCAGGGCCTTGGGAGACCCAGTACTTC	CAWSAGPWETQYF
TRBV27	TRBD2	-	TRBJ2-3	TGTGCCAGCAGACTAGCGGGAATATCAGATACGCAGTATTTT	CASRLAGISDTQYF
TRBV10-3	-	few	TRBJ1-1	TGTGCCATCAGTGAAATCTGGGGCCAGATGTTGGCGAACACTGAAGCTTTCTTT	CAISEIWGQMLANTEAFF
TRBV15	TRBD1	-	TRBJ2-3	TGTGCCACCAGCAGAGGCAGAGACAGGGGGCAAACAGATACGCAGTATTTT	CATSRGRDRGQTDTQYF
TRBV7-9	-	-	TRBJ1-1	TGTGCCAGCAGCTTACAGGGTAACACTGAAGCTTTCTTT	CASSLQGNTEAFF
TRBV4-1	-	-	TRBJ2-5	TGCGCCAGCAGCCGGACAGCGACCCAAGAGACCCAGTACTTC	CASSRTATQETQYF
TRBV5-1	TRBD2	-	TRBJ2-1	TGCGCCAGCAGCTTGCCTGCGGGGGGGCCGGGCAATGAGCAGTTCTTC	CASSLPAGGPGNEQFF
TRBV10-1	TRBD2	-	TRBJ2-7	TGCGCCAGCATTTCTCGAGCGGGAGGGTCCTACGAGCAGTACTTC	CASISRAGGSYEQYF
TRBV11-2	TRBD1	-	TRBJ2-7	TGTGCCAGCAGTTCCCTCCGGGACAGGGGCTACGAGCAGTACTTC	CASSSLRDRGYEQYF
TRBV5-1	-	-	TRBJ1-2	TGCGCCAGCAGCTTAGTCCTAGGGGCAGAAACCCCCTATGGCTACACCTTC	CASSLVLGAETPYGYTF
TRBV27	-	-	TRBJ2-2	TGTGCCAGCAGTTTTCTAGGAGTGTACTCGAACACCGGGGAGCTGTTTTTT	CASSFLGVYSNTGELFF
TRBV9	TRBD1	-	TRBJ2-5	TGTGCCAGCAGCCCCAGACAGGGTCAAGAGACCCAGTACTTC	CASSPRQGQETQYF
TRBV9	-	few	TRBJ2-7	TGTGCCAGCAGCGTAGAAGTCAGGGCCGACGAGCAGTACTTC	CASSVEVRADEQYF
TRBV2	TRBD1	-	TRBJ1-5	TGTGCCAGCAGTGAATCGGACAGGGATCAGCCCCAGCATTTT	CASSESDRDQPQHF
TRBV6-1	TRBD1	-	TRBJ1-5	TGTGCCAGCAGCTCGGACAGGGGTAGTCAGCCCCAGCATTTT	CASSSDRGSQPQHF
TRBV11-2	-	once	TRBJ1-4	TGTGCCAGCAGCTTAGGCGAGCAGGGCGGAAAACTGTTTTTT	CASSLGEQGGKLFF
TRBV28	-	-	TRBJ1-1	TGTGCCAGCAGTTTAGAGGGCCGGAACACTGAAGCTTTCTTT	CASSLEGRNTEAFF
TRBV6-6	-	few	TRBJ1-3	TGTGCCAGCAGTAATCTACAGGTCTCTGGAAACACCATATATTTT	CASSNLQVSGNTIYF
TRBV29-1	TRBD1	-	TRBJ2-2	TGCAGCGTTAAGGGGACAGGGTTCGAAAGCGAGCTGAACACCGGGGAGCTGTTTTTT	CSVKGTGFESELNTGELFF
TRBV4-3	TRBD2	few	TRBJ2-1	TGCGCCAGCAGCCAAGAAAGCGGGGGGCTCTATGAGCAGTTCTTC	CASSQESGGLYEQFF
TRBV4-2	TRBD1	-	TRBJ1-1	TGTGCCAGCAGCCAAGAGACAGGGGGGAACACTGAAGCTTTCTTT	CASSQETGGNTEAFF
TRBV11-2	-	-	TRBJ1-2	TGTGCCAGCAGCCTGAATGCGGGGGGAAGCTATGGCTACACCTTC	CASSLNAGGSYGYTF
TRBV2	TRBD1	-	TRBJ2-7	TGTGCCAGCAGTGACCCAGGGGGCTCCTACGAGCAGTACTTC	CASSDPGGSYEQYF
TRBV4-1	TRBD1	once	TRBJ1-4	TGCGCCAGCAGCCTCGGGACAGTTGCAACTAATGAAAAACTGTTTTTT	CASSLGTVATNEKLFF
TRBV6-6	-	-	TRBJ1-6	TGTGCCAGCAGTTACTCGTCACAGCTGAATTCACCCCTCCACTTT	CASSYSSQLNSPLHF
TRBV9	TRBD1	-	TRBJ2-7	TGTGCCAGCAGCCCCCTCGGGACAGGGGGCTACGAGCAGTACTTC	CASSPLGTGGYEQYF
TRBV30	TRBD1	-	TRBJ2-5	TGTGCCTGGGTTGGGGCTACCCCCAGGGGGCTCATTGAGACCCAGTACTTC	CAWVGATPRGLIETQYF
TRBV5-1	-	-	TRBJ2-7	TGCGCCAGCAGCTTGGGACACGAGTACGAGCAGTACTTC	CASSLGHEYEQYF
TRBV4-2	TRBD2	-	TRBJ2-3	TGTGCCAGCAGCCAAGATCCAACTAGCGGGGGGAACCAGGGAGATACGCAGTATTTT	CASSQDPTSGGNQGDTQYF
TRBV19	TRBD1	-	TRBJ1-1	TGTGCCAGTAGTATCAGGGTAAGACAGGGGAGGACTGAAGCTTTCTTT	CASSIRVRQGRTEAFF
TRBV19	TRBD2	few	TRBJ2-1	TGTGCCAGTAGTAGGCGGGAGGGCCTGGGCAATGAGCAGTTCTTC	CASSRREGLGNEQFF
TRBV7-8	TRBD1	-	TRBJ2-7	TGTGCCAGCAGCTTAAAGGCAGGGGGTCCCTACGAGCAGTACTTC	CASSLKAGGPYEQYF
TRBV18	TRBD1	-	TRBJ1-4	TGTGCCAGCTCACTCGCCCGGGACAGTTCTAATGAAAAACTGTTTTTT	CASSLARDSSNEKLFF
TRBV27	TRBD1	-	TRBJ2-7	TGTGCCAGCAGTTTATCCGGGACAGGGTTTAACTACGAGCAGTACTTC	CASSLSGTGFNYEQYF
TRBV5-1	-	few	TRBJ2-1	TGCGCCAGCAGCTTTTACGGGGGAAATGAGCAGTTCTTC	CASSFYGGNEQFF
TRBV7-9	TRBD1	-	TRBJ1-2	TGTTCCAGCAGCTTAGAGGGACAGGGGAACTATGGCTACACCTTC	CSSSLEGQGNYGYTF
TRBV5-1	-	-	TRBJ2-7	TGCGCCAGCAGCTTACTCGGGGTTAGCTCCTACGAGCAGTACTTC	CASSLLGVSSYEQYF
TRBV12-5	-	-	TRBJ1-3	TGTGCTAGTGGTTCCGGGGGAAACACCATATATTTT	CASGSGGNTIYF
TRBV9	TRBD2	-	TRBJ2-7	TGTGCCAGCAGCGTAGATCCCCCGACCGGGACTAAGGACGAGCAGTACTTC	CASSVDPPTGTKDEQYF